This T cell receptor beta chain appears in the sequencing data of a study of OX40 agonist ivuxolimab in advanced cancers. Study in general: With a range of roughly 20 to 80, age averaged roughly 60 years, and around 80% were male. General study findings and limits: Some of the lowest clonal expansion was seen in partial responders at 0.1-3.0 mg/kg. Within 6 weeks, CD4+ and CD8+ blood T cells expanded clonally at 0.1 to 3.0 mg/kg.

Assay: immunoSEQ multiplex PCR; the TCRdb copy retains only in-frame clones and omits some. The table includes 30,000 to 35,000 clones, approximately 80% detected once. CDR3 length: 15 amino acids. With V trimmed by 3 bases and J by 3 bases, 5 bases remained unmatched. From germline, CDR1 is MNHNS and CDR2 SASEGT. Notes on this clone: What it recognizes is unknown.

This chain links TRBV6-1 with TRBJ1-5, with TRBD1 identical over 7 bases. The source material was CD4+ or CD8+ T cells sorted from blood, sampled in a trial of the OX40 agonist ivuxolimab. The receptor was derived from an adult with an advanced solid tumor such as melanoma, head and neck, liver or kidney cancer. The CDR3 loop reads CASSDRQGINQPQHF. The CDR3 nucleotides are TGTGCCAGCAGTGACCGACAGGGAATCAATCAGCCCCAGCATTTT.